The rows below give T cell receptor beta chains drawn from one sample of a study of beta chain features in type 1 diabetes. Produced via immunoSEQ multiplex PCR; TCRdb's table is partial and in-frame only. The table lists fewer than 250,000 clones, 13% to 15% of them singletons. Sequencing was carried out using naive CD4+ T cells from blood. Every receptor here comes from a woman in her forties in good health. Each CDR3 is given with its conserved first and last residue. The D gene is left open where the match is weak.

V: TRBV11-2
J: TRBJ2-3
D: -
CDR3: CASSLMLVGAPDTQYF

V: TRBV10-3
J: TRBJ2-1
D: -
CDR3: CAIRSDSIDEQFF

V: TRBV29-1
J: TRBJ2-3
D: -
CDR3: CSVEGRWWGGDTQYF

V: TRBV18
J: TRBJ1-5
D: -
CDR3: CASSLDENQPQHF

V: TRBV29-1
J: TRBJ2-2
D: TRBD2
CDR3: CSVGRSGGIRTGELFF

V: TRBV25-1
J: TRBJ1-2
D: -
CDR3: CASRESANYGYTF

V: TRBV7-8
J: TRBJ1-2
D: TRBD1
CDR3: CASRVGGTGSYGYTF

V: TRBV5-4
J: TRBJ2-7
D: -
CDR3: CASSTRSSYEQYF

V: TRBV28
J: TRBJ2-1
D: -
CDR3: CASSQPPSGPNEQFF

V: TRBV9
J: TRBJ2-5
D: -
CDR3: CASSVNPAEGETQYF

V: TRBV21-1
J: TRBJ2-7
D: -
CDR3: CASSNSGTSGYEQYF

V: TRBV27
J: TRBJ2-1
D: TRBD1
CDR3: CASSPLGTGGIREQFF

V: TRBV19
J: TRBJ2-1
D: TRBD1
CDR3: CASSIERGRDNEQFF

V: TRBV7-9
J: TRBJ2-5
D: -
CDR3: CASSLYAGLGETQYF

V: TRBV10-3
J: TRBJ2-1
D: -
CDR3: CAIRPGQQLNEQFF

V: TRBV7-8
J: TRBJ2-7
D: -
CDR3: CASSLTRGEQYF